This TCR beta chain was obtained from a study of cytomegalovirus exposure and HLA in healthy donors. Study-level findings and limits: Later analysis suggested most CMV-associated TCR beta chains were HLA-restricted.

A note on this clone: The antigen is not known. Given the absence of the conserved phenylalanine or tryptophan at the CDR3 end, a read error is likely.

Primers included in the PCR were 60 Vbeta and 13 Jbeta primers. Clones were read by immunoSEQ multiplex PCR, and TCRdb kept only the in-frame ones, dropping some. Among 80,000 to 90,000 clones, roughly 79% were seen once, and the ten largest hold approximately 1.9%. This CDR3 comprises 14 residues. In germline, CDR1 is ENHRY, CDR2 SYGVKD. Trimming shortened V by 3 bases and J by 3 bases, and 12 bases separated the two germline ends. The gene calls are TRBV10-3 and TRBJ2-7; a possible D gene is TRBD2 (5 bases). The TCR comes from a woman aged 25 to 39 in good health and CMV-seronegative. Sequenced sample: PBMCs. The DNA of the CDR3 is TGTGCCATCAGTGAAACTGAGGGTCTCTACGAGCAGTACCTC. Its protein is CAISETEGLYEQYL.